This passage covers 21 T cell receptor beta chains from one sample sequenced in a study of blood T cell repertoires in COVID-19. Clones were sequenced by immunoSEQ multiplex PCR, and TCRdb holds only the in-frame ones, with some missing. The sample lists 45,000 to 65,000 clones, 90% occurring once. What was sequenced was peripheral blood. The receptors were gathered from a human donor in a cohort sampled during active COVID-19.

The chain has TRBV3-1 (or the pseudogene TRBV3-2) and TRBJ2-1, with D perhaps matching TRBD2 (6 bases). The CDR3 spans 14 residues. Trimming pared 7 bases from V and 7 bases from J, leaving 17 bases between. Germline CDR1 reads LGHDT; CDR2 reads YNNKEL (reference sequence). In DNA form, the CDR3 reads TGTGCCAGCACCCCCTCCGGGAGTCCAAATGAGCAGTTCTTC. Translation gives CASTPSGSPNEQFF.

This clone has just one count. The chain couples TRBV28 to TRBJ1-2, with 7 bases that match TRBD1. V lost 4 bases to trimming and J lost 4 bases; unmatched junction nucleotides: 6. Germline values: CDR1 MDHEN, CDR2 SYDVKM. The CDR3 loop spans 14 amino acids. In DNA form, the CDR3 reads TGTGCCAGCAGTTCCGCCGACAGGGCCTATGGCTACACCTTC. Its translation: CASSSADRAYGYTF.

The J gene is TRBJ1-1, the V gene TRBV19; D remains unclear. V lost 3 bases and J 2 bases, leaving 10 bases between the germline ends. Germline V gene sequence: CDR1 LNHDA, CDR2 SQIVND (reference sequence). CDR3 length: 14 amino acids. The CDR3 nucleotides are TGTGCCAGTAGTATGAGACACAGAAACACTGAAGCTTTCTTT. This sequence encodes CASSMRHRNTEAFF.

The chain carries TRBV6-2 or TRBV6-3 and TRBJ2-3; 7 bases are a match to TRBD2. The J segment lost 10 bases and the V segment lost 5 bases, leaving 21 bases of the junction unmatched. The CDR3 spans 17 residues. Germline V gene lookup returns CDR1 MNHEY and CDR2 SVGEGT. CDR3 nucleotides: TGTGCCAGCAGTCCCCCGGTTTGGGCCACCGGGGGGATGGCGCAGTATTTT. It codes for CASSPPVWATGGMAQYF.

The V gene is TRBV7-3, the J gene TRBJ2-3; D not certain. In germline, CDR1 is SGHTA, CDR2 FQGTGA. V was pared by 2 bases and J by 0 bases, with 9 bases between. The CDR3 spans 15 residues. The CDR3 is CASSLSGPSTDTQYF. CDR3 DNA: TGTGCCAGCAGCTTATCAGGCCCAAGCACAGATACGCAGTATTTT.

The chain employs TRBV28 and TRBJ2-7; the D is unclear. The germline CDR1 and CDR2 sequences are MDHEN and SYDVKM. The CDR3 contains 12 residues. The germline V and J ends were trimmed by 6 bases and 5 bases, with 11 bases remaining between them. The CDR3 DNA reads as TGTGCCAGCAGCCCGATGTTAGACGAGCAGTACTTC. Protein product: CASSPMLDEQYF.

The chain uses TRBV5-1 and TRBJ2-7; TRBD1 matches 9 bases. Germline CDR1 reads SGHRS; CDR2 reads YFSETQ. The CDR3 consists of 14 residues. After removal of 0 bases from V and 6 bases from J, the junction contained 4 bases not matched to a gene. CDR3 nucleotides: TGCGCCAGCAGCTTGGGGGGACAGGGTTTCGAGCAGTACGTC. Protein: CASSLGGQGFEQYV.

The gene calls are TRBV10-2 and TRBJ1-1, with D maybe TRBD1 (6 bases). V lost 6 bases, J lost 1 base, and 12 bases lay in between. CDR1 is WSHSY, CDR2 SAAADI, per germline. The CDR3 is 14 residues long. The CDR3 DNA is TGCGCCAGCAGGACGGGCAGGGGGAACACTGAAGCTTTCTTT. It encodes CASRTGRGNTEAFF.

CDR3 residues: CASSRDRVYEQYV. The CDR3 bases are TGTGCCAGCAGTCGGGACAGGGTCTACGAGCAGTACGTC. This chain joins TRBV6-6 and TRBJ2-7; 9 bases align to TRBD1. CDR1 and CDR2 (germline): MNHNY, SVGAGI (reference sequence). The V segment lost 5 bases and the J segment 3 bases; nucleotides outside the gene matches: 2. This CDR3 region has 13 residues.

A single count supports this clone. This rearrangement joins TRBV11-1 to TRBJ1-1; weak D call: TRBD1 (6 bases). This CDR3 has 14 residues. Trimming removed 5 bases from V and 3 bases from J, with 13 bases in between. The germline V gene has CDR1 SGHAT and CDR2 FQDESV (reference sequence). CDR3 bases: TGTGCCAGCAGCCCCACAGGGATGGACACTGAAGCTTTCTTT. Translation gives CASSPTGMDTEAFF. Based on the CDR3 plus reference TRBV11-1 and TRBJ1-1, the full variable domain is EAEVAQSPRYKITEKSQAVAFWCDPISGHATLYWYRQILGQGPELLVQFQDESVVDDSQLPKDRFSAERLKGVDSTLKIQPAELGDSAMYLCASSPTGMDTEAFFGQGTRLTVV.

The CDR3 nucleotides read TGCGCCAGCAGCTTGGGAGGGATTGGAAACACCATATATTTT. It is translated as CASSLGGIGNTIYF. V is TRBV5-1 and J is TRBJ1-3; the D is unclear. Trimming stripped 0 bases from V and 3 bases from J, with 7 bases between. The CDR3 runs to 14 residues. Germline V gene data show CDR1 as SGHRS and CDR2 as YFSETQ.

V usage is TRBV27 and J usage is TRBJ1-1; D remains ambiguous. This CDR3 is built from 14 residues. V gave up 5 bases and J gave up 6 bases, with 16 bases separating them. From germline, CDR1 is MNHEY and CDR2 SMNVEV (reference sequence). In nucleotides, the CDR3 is TGTGCCAGCAGTGAAGCGACGTTCTGGCCTGAAGCTTTCTTT. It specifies CASSEATFWPEAFF.

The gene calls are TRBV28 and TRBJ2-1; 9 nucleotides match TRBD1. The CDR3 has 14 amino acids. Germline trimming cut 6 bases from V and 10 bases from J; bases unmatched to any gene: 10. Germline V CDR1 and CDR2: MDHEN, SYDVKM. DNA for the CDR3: TGTGCCAGCAGGGTCAAACAGGGGGCCAGGGAGCAGTTCTTC. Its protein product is CASRVKQGAREQFF.

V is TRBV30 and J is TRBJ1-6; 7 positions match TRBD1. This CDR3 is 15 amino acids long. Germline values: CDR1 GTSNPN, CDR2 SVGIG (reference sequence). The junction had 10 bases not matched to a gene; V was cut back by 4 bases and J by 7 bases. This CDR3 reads CAWNTGTASNSPLHF. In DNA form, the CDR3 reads TGTGCCTGGAATACCGGGACAGCTTCGAATTCACCCCTCCACTTT. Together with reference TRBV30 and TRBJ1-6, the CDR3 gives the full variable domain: SQTIHQWPATLVQPVGSPLSLECTVEGTSNPNLYWYRQAAGRGLQLLFYSVGIGQISSEVPQNLSASRPQDRQFILSSKKLLLSDSGFYLCAWNTGTASNSPLHFGNGTRLTVT.

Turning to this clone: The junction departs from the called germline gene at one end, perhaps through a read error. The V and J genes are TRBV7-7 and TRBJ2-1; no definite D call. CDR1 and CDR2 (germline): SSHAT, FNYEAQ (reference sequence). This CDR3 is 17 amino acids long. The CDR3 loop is CASSSALGPSSYNEQFF. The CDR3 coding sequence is TGTGCTAGCAGCTCAGCACTGGGTCCTAGCTCCTACAATGAGCAGTTCTTC.

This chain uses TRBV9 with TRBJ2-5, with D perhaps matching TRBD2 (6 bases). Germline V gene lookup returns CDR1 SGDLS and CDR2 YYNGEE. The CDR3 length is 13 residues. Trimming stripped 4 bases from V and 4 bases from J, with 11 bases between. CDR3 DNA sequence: TGTGCCAGCAGCTCCCCGGGGGTAGAGACCCAGTACTTC. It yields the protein CASSSPGVETQYF.

The CDR3 DNA reads TGTGCCAGCAGCCCGGCGAAAGGGGGACAAGAGACCCAGTACTTC. Its protein is CASSPAKGGQETQYF. V usage is TRBV6-6 and J usage is TRBJ2-5; D is possibly TRBD1 (6 bases). V was trimmed by 6 bases and J by 2 bases, leaving 16 bases between them. The germline CDR1 and CDR2 sequences are MNHNY and SVGAGI (reference sequence). The CDR3 runs to 15 residues.

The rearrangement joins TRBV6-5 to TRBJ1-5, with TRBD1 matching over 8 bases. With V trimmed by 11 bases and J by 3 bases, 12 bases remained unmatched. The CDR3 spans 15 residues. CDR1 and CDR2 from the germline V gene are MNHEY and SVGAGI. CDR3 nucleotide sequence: TGTGCCTCCCGGACAGGGTGGGTAAACAATCAGCCCCAGCATTTT. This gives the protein CASRTGWVNNQPQHF.

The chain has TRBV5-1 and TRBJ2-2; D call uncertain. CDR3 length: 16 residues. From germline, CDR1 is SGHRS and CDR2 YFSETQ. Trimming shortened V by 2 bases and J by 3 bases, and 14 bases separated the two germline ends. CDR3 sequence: CASSFRYAVDTGELFF. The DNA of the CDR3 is TGCGCCAGCAGCTTTCGATACGCGGTCGACACCGGGGAGCTGTTTTTT. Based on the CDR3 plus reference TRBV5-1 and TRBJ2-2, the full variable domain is KAGVTQTPRYLIKTRGQQVTLSCSPISGHRSVSWYQQTPGQGLQFLFEYFSETQRNKGNFPGRFSGRQFSNSRSEMNVSTLELGDSALYLCASSFRYAVDTGELFFGEGSRLTVL.

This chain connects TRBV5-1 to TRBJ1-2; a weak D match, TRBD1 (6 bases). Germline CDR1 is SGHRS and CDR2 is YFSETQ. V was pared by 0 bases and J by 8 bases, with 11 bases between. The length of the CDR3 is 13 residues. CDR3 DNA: TGCGCCAGCAGCTTGGCACAGGGTCGGGGCTACACCTTC. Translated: CASSLAQGRGYTF.

In nucleotides, the CDR3 is TGTGCCAGCACCGGGGCGGGGAAAAGCTCCTACAATGAGCAGTTCTTC. It yields the protein CASTGAGKSSYNEQFF. The genes are TRBV25-1 and TRBJ2-1, with D maybe TRBD2 (6 bases). CDR1 and CDR2 (germline): MGHDK, SYGVNS. The CDR3 loop spans 16 amino acids. The V end lost 7 bases, the J end lost 0 bases, and 16 bases lay between the germline ends.